These 10 T cell receptor beta chains were all obtained from the same sample, sequenced in a study of molecular identifiers for immune sequencing clone quantification. TCRdb re-called the PCR reads through MiXCR, storing one row per CDR3 protein. The sample yields 12,000 or so distinct CDR3 sequences, about 18% seen once. Sequenced sample: naive CD8+ T cells from blood, with Jurkat cell RNA spiked in. Sample subset: FACS-sorted CD8+CD4-CCR7+CD45RA+ naive T cells. Source of these receptors: a human donor in good health. Some libraries in this study had Jurkat cell RNA spiked in.

The chain is built from TRBV20-1 and TRBJ1-2, with a possible D match to TRBD1 (6 bases). Trimming took 2 bases from V and 3 from J, leaving 19 bases between them. Germline V gene sequence: CDR1 DFQATT, CDR2 SNEGSKA (reference sequence). This CDR3 contains 16 residues. This CDR3 reads CSARTGTRGAYYGYTF. The DNA of the CDR3 is TGCAGTGCTAGAACCGGGACAAGGGGCGCGTACTATGGCTACACCTTC.

This clonotype rates as medium-sized (0.01 to 0.1%). The V call is TRBV7-2, the J call TRBJ2-7; no reliable D call. Germline V CDR1 and CDR2: SGHTA, FQGNSA. The CDR3 is 13 residues long. Trimming left V 1 base short and J 6 bases short, with 10 bases between. CDR3 loop: CASSLGARSEQYF. The CDR3 DNA sequence: TGTGCCAGCAGCTTAGGTGCAAGAAGCGAGCAGTACTTC.

Notes on this clonotype: Since a much larger clone is just one base distant, this may be a read error. This chain joins TRBV18 and TRBJ2-2; D may be TRBD1 (5 bases). The CDR3 has 14 amino acids. The V gene's germline CDR1 is KGHSH and CDR2 LQKENI. CDR3 sequence (DNA): TGTGCCTGCTCAGACAGATTGAACACCGTGGAGCTGTTTTTT. It translates to CACSDRLNTVELFF. The full variable domain, completed using reference TRBV18 and TRBJ2-2, is NAGVMQNPRHLVRRRGQEARLRCSPMKGHSHVYWYRQLPEEGLKFMVYLQKENIIDESGMPKERFSAEFPKEGPSILRIQQVVRGDSAAYFCACSDRLNTVELFFGEGSRLTVL.

The gene calls are TRBV12-2 and TRBJ2-7; the D segment call TRBD2 is taken from the table without a DNA check. TRBV12-2 is reported as a pseudogene. The CDR3 length is 12 residues. The CDR3 bases are TGTGCAAGTCGCTTGAGGGAACAGAGGAAAGCCTTC. Translating it yields CASRLREQRKAF.

This clonotype occurred a few times. This sequence joins TRBV27 and TRBJ1-1; tentatively, D is TRBD1 (6 bases). CDR3 length equals 13 residues. Germline lookup yields CDR1 MNHEY and CDR2 SMNVEV (reference sequence). The V and J ends lost 8 bases and 2 bases respectively, with 12 bases between them. CDR3 protein: CASLGGGNTEAFF. The CDR3 bases are TGTGCCAGCTTAGGCGGGGGCAACACTGAAGCTTTCTTT.

Judged by abundance, this clonotype is medium-sized. The gene calls are TRBV7-8 and TRBJ2-7; D call uncertain. Per the germline V gene, CDR1 is SGHVS and CDR2 is FQNEAQ. The CDR3 runs 16 residues. The V end lost 2 bases, the J end lost 5 bases, and 19 bases lay between the germline ends. In DNA, the CDR3 is TGTGCCAGCAGCTTACTCGGGTCGATGAACGTCCACGAGCAGTACTTC. Its protein product is CASSLLGSMNVHEQYF.

By its share, this clonotype is medium-sized. The chain recombines TRBV29-1 with TRBJ2-3; the match to TRBD2 covers 12 bases. The CDR3 is 13 amino acids. With V trimmed by 7 bases and J by 3 bases, 2 bases remained unmatched. CDR1 and CDR2 from the germline V gene are SQVTM and ANQGSEA. CDR3 residues: CSGGTSGTDTQYF. CDR3 sequence (DNA): TGCAGCGGTGGGACTAGCGGGACAGATACGCAGTATTTT.

The CDR3 sequence is CASSQASSGNTIYF. The CDR3 nucleotides read TGCGCCAGCAGCCAAGCTTCTTCCGGAAACACCATATATTTT. J is TRBJ1-3 and V is TRBV4-1, with D unclear. The germline CDR1 and CDR2 sequences are MGHRA and YSYEKL. There are 14 residues in the CDR3. V was cut by 1 base and J by 4 bases, with 8 bases left in between.

About this clonotype itself: This may arise from a read error, as a much more abundant clone is one base away. The CDR3 loop reads CASGFGQGVLDGYTF. CDR3 nucleotides: TGTGCCAGCGGTTTCGGGCAGGGAGTCCTCGATGGCTACACCTTC. The gene calls are TRBV12-3 or TRBV12-4 and TRBJ1-2; weak D call: TRBD1 (5 bases). The CDR3 is 15 amino acids.

This clonotype was seen ten or more times. This chain uses TRBV2 with TRBJ2-5, with 14 bases lining up with TRBD2. The V and J ends lost 4 bases and 1 base, in that order; junction bases with no gene match: 11. This CDR3 contains 19 residues. The germline V gene has CDR1 SNHLY and CDR2 FYNNEI. CDR3 in amino acids: CASSAGLAGVYYGQETQYF. CDR3 DNA sequence: TGTGCCAGCAGTGCGGGACTAGCGGGAGTCTATTATGGCCAAGAGACCCAGTACTTC.